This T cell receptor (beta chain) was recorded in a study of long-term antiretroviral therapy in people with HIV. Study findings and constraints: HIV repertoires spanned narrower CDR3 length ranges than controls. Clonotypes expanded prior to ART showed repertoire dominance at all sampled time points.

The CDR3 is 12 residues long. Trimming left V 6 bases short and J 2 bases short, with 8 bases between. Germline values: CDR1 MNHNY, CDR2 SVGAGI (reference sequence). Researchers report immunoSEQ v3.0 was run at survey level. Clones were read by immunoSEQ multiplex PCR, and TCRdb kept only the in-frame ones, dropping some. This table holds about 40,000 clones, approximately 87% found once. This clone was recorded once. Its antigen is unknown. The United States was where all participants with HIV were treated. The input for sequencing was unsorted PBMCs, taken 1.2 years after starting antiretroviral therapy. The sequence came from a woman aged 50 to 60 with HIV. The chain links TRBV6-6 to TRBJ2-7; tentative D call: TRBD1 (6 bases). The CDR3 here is CASSRDTYEQYF. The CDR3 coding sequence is TGTGCCAGCAGCCGGGACACCTACGAGCAGTACTTC.